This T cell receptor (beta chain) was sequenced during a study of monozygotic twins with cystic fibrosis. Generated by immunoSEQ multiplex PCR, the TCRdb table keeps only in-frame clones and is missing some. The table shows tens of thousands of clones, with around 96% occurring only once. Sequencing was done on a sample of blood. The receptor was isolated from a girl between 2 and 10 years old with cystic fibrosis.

The CDR3 DNA is TGTGCCTGGAGTAGCAGTAGCAATCAGCCCCAGCATTTT. Its protein is CAWSSSSNQPQHF. The rearrangement uses TRBV30 and TRBJ1-5; D uncertain. Germline V gives CDR1 GTSNPN, CDR2 SVGIG (reference sequence). The CDR3 spans 13 residues. Between the trimmed V and J ends, which lost 2 bases and 0 bases, there was a span of 5 bases.